This record covers a single TCR beta chain. Its target is unknown. V lost 11 bases, J lost 3 bases, and 8 bases lay in between. Germline V lookup: CDR1 SNHLY, CDR2 FYNNEI. The CDR3 has 11 amino acids. Samples were assayed with immunoSEQ v3.0 at survey level. Measured with immunoSEQ multiplex PCR; TCRdb has only the in-frame clones, and not every one. The sample shows tens of thousands of clones, roughly 80% of them seen only once. These data come from a study of long-term antiretroviral therapy in people with HIV. The wider study: The earliest samples predate the 2015 immediate-ART recommendation by about a decade.

Study-level findings and limits: Transplant donor controls retained higher diversity, though diversity increased after ART. The clones with expansion before ART were dominant in the repertoire at all time points.

Treated in the United States were all of the participants with HIV. The rearrangement uses TRBV2 and TRBJ1-3; unclear D gene. This TCR was recovered from a man aged 25-45 years with HIV. This specimen was unsorted PBMCs, taken 3.4 years after starting antiretroviral therapy. The CDR3 bases are TGTGCCCCCTCGGGTGGAAACACCATATATTTT. This gives the protein CAPSGGNTIYF.